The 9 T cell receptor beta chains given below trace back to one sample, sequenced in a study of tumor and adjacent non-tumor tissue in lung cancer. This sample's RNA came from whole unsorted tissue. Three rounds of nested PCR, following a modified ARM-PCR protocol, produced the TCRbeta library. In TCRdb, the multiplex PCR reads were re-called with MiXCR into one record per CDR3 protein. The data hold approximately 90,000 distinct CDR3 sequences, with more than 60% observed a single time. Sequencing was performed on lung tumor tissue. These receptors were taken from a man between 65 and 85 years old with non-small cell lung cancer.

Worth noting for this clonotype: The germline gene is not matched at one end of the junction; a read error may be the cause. The CDR3 region has the DNA TGTGCCAGCAGCTACGGGGGTTCTTACAATAAGCAGTTCTTT. Translation gives CASSYGGSYNKQFF. The chain employs TRBV11-2 and TRBJ2-1, with TRBD2 as a possible D gene (6 bases). Looked up from germline, CDR1 is SGHAT and CDR2 is FQNNGV. The CDR3 has 14 residues.

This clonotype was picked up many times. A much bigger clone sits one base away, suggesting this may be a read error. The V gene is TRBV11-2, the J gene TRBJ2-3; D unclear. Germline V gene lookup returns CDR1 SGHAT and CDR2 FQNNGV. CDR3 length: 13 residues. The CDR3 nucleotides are TGTGCCAGCAGCGCAAGCACGCGTGATACGCGGTATTTT. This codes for CASSASTRDTRYF.

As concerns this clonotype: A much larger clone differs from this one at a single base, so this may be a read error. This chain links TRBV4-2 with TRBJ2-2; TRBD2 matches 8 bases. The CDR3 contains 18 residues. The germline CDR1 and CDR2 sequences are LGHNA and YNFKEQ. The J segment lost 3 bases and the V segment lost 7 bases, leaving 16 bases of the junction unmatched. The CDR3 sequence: CASNHPVSGGRHTGELFF. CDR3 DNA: TGTGCCAGCAACCATCCAGTCTCGGGGGGGCGGCACACCGGGGAGCTGTTTTTT.

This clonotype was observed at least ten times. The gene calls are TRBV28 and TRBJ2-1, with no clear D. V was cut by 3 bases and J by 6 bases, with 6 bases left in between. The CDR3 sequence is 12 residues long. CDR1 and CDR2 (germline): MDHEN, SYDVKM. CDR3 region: CASSFTTNEQFF. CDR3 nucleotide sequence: TGTGCCAGCAGTTTTACGACCAATGAGCAGTTCTTC.

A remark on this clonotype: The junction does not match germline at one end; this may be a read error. The CDR3 is CASTQERLSGYTAREQYF. As DNA, the CDR3 is TGCGCCAGCACCCAAGAGAGGCTTTCGGGATACACTGCTCGCGAGCAGTACTTC. J is TRBJ2-7 and V is TRBV4-1; D is possibly TRBD2 (5 bases). Germline-derived CDR1 and CDR2 are MGHRA and YSYEKL. The CDR3 has 18 amino acids.

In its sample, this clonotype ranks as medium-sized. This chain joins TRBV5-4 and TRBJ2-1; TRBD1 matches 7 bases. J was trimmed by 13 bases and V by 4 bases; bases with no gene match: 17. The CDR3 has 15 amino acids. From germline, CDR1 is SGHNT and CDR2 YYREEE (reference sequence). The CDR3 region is CASSAQGYMGQQQFF. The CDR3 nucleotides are TGTGCCAGCAGCGCACAGGGGTATATGGGACAGCAACAGTTCTTC.

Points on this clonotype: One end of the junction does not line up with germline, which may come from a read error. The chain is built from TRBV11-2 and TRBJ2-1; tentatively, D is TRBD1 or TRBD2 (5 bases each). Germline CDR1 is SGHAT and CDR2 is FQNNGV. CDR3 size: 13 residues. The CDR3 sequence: CVGAPAVVGERFF. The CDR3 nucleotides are TGTGTCGGGGCCCCGGCCGTGGTGGGTGAGCGGTTCTTC.

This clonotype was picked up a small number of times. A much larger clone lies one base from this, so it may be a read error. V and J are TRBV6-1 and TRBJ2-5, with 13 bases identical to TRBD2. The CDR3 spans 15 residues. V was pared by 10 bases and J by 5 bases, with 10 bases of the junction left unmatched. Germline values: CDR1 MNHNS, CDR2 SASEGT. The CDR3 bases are TGTGCCATAAGGACTAGCGGGAGCTCCAGGGAGACCCAGTACTTC. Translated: CAIRTSGSSRETQYF.

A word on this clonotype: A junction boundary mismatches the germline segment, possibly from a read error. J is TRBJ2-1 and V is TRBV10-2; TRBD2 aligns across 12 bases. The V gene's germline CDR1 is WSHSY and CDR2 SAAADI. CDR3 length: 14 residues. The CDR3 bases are TGCGCCTGCAGGACTAGCGGGACTTACAATGGGCAGTTCTTC. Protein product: CACRTSGTYNGQFF.